Following are 14 T cell receptor beta chains from one sample sequenced in a study of cytomegalovirus exposure and HLA in healthy donors. The PCR employed 60 Vbeta primers together with 13 Jbeta primers. The assay was immunoSEQ multiplex PCR, and TCRdb's table has in-frame clones only and misses some. The sample shows about 120,000 clones, 75% to 85% of them seen only once. Sequenced sample: PBMCs. These receptors originate from a female donor in good health and CMV-seropositive.

The V and J genes are TRBV29-1 and TRBJ1-2, with unresolved D. The germline gives CDR1 SQVTM, CDR2 ANQGSEA. Between the trimmed V and J ends, which lost 7 bases and 1 base, there was a span of 16 bases. CDR3 length: 14 residues. CDR3 bases: TGCAGCGCCCGACCGGTAGGGAGTAACTATGGCTACACCTTC. Its translation: CSARPVGSNYGYTF. Drawing the rest from reference TRBV29-1 and TRBJ1-2, the complete variable domain is SAVISQKPSRDICQRGTSLTIQCQVDSQVTMMFWYRQQPGQSLTLIATANQGSEATYESGFVIDKFPISRPNLTFSTLTVSNMSPEDSSIYLCSARPVGSNYGYTFGSGTRLTVV.

The rearrangement uses TRBV5-1 and TRBJ2-1; 12 bases are a match to TRBD2. The J segment lost 1 base and the V segment lost 0 bases, leaving 5 bases of the junction unmatched. Germline CDR1 is SGHRS and CDR2 is YFSETQ. The CDR3 is 18 residues long. This CDR3 reads CASSLALTSGGSYNEQFF. CDR3 nucleotides: TGCGCCAGCAGCTTGGCCTTGACTAGCGGGGGTTCCTACAATGAGCAGTTCTTC.

The rearrangement uses TRBV4-3 and TRBJ1-4; 9 bases align to TRBD1. J gave up 5 bases and V 4 bases, and 5 bases lay outside the gene matches. The CDR3 has 15 residues. Germline CDR1 LGHNA, CDR2 YSLEER. CDR3 region: CASSPAGTGNEKLFF. CDR3 DNA: TGCGCCAGCAGCCCCGCCGGGACAGGGAATGAAAAACTGTTTTTT.

This chain's CDR3 is CASSSPEDRQPQHF. In nucleotides, the CDR3 is TGTGCCAGCAGCTCCCCGGAGGATCGCCAGCCCCAGCATTTT. V is TRBV7-9 and J is TRBJ1-5; D not resolved. V was cut by 4 bases and J by 7 bases, with 14 bases left in between. Germline CDR1 is SEHNR and CDR2 is FQNEAQ (reference sequence). The CDR3 is 14 amino acids.

V gene TRBV30 combines with J gene TRBJ1-3; D is possibly TRBD1 (6 bases). The V gene's germline CDR1 is GTSNPN and CDR2 SVGIG (reference sequence). This CDR3 has 16 residues. V shed 3 bases and J shed 4 bases, with 19 bases lying between them. In DNA, the CDR3 is TGTGCCTGGAGCTGGGGGGGCGCGGGTGAGGGAAACACCATATATTTT. This gives the protein CAWSWGGAGEGNTIYF.

The genes are TRBV28 and TRBJ2-5; no definite D call. The CDR3 sequence is 11 residues long. Germline lookup yields CDR1 MDHEN and CDR2 SYDVKM. V lost 7 bases, J lost 0 bases, and 3 bases lay in between. The CDR3 DNA reads TGTGCCAGCACAAACCAAGAGACCCAGTACTTC. Translating it yields CASTNQETQYF.

The rearrangement uses TRBV28 and TRBJ1-4; 9 bases fit TRBD1. The J segment lost 10 bases and the V segment lost 1 base, leaving 16 bases of the junction unmatched. Germline CDR1 reads MDHEN; CDR2 reads SYDVKM. This CDR3 is built from 18 residues. The CDR3 DNA follows: TGTGCCAGCAGTTTATTAGGACAGGGGCACGGAGGACCAGGAAAACTGTTTTTT. Translating gives CASSLLGQGHGGPGKLFF.

The V gene is TRBV7-2, the J gene TRBJ1-1; the D gene is possibly TRBD1 (6 bases). Germline V lookup: CDR1 SGHTA, CDR2 FQGNSA. V was shortened by 5 bases and J by 7 bases, with 17 bases between the two germline ends. The CDR3 extends over 14 amino acids. CDR3: CASSRSQGRNEAFF. As DNA, the CDR3 is TGTGCCAGCAGCCGATCACAGGGAAGGAATGAAGCTTTCTTT.

The chain couples TRBV28 to TRBJ2-7, with TRBD1 matching 8 bases. Germline V CDR1 and CDR2: MDHEN, SYDVKM. This CDR3 spans 16 amino acids. After removal of 5 bases from V and 3 bases from J, the junction contained 12 bases not matched to a gene. As DNA, the CDR3 is TGTGCCAGCAGTCCCGGGGCGGGACAGGCCCGCTACGAGCAGTACTTC. Protein product: CASSPGAGQARYEQYF.

A remark on this clone: An end of the junction differs from the germline gene, which may be a read error. The chain has TRBV7-3 and TRBJ2-2; D is perhaps TRBD1 (8 bases). Germline V gene sequence: CDR1 SGHTA, CDR2 FQGTGA. The CDR3 loop spans 16 amino acids. DNA of the CDR3: TGTGCCAGCACCTTAAATACAGGGGGGGACACCGGGGAGCTGTTTTTT. Translated, it gives CASTLNTGGDTGELFF.

This clone has just a few counts. The chain recombines TRBV2 with TRBJ2-7, with D unresolved. V dropped 0 bases and J dropped 9 bases, with 12 bases sitting between them. The CDR3 has 13 amino acids. Germline V gene data show CDR1 as SNHLY and CDR2 as FYNNEI. The CDR3 protein is CASSEAEHITQYF. The CDR3 nucleotides are TGTGCCAGCAGTGAAGCAGAGCATATAACGCAGTACTTC.

This clone appeared a few times. The chain employs TRBV28 and TRBJ1-5; the match to TRBD1 covers 7 bases. V trimming: 6 bases; J trimming: 0 bases; junction bases outside the gene matches: 5. The CDR3 is 15 amino acids. The germline CDR1 and CDR2 sequences are MDHEN and SYDVKM. This chain's CDR3 is CASRPQGISNQPQHF. The CDR3 DNA reads TGTGCCAGCAGACCACAGGGGATTAGCAATCAGCCCCAGCATTTT.

This clone appeared a few times. This chain joins TRBV9 and TRBJ2-7; D might be TRBD2 (5 bases). Trimming left V 6 bases short and J 0 bases short, with 16 bases between. CDR3 length equals 15 residues. Germline V CDR1 and CDR2: SGDLS, YYNGEE. The CDR3 DNA sequence: TGTGCCAGCATGCCTGGGAGTAGGCCCTCCTACGAGCAGTACTTC. It encodes CASMPGSRPSYEQYF.

The V and J genes are TRBV7-2 and TRBJ1-4; a possible D gene is TRBD1 (6 bases). This CDR3 spans 15 amino acids. Trimming cost V 1 base and J 11 bases, with 17 bases left between them. CDR1 is SGHTA, CDR2 FQGNSA, per germline. The CDR3 nucleotides read TGTGCCAGCAGCTTAGTCACGCAGGCCCAGGGGAAACTGTTTTTT. Amino acids: CASSLVTQAQGKLFF. The full variable domain, with the rest looked up from reference TRBV7-2 and TRBJ1-4, is GAGVSQSPSNKVTEKGKDVELRCDPISGHTALYWYRQSLGQGLEFLIYFQGNSAPDKSGLPSDRFSAERTGGSVSTLTIQRTQQEDSAVYLCASSLVTQAQGKLFFGSGTQLSVL.